This is a list of T cell receptor beta chains from one sample in a study of blood T cell repertoires in COVID-19. The table came from immunoSEQ multiplex PCR; TCRdb's copy has only in-frame clones and leaves some out. The sample includes some 170,000 clones, roughly 80% seen only once; the top ten take around 8%. Input material: peripheral blood. These receptors all stem from a woman aged 70-85 years with acute or convalescent COVID-19. Both conserved end residues are part of each CDR3. The D gene is left open where the match is weak. Only part of the rows carry a size: once, few, many, or a class if the clone is expanded.

. | TRBJ1-1 | few | TRBV2 | CASRETLLNTEAFF | TGTGCCAGCAGAGAGACACTCCTGAACACTGAAGCTTTCTTT
. | TRBJ1-4 | . | TRBV30 | CAWSVQGDEKLFF | TGTGCCTGGAGTGTACAGGGAGATGAAAAACTGTTTTTT
. | TRBJ2-7 | once | TRBV11-2 | CASSLEPGEAPAYEQYF | TGTGCCAGCAGCTTAGAGCCGGGGGAGGCTCCCGCCTACGAGCAGTACTTC
. | TRBJ2-1 | . | TRBV27 | CASSLYRGYNEQFF | TGTGCCAGCAGTTTATATCGAGGGTACAATGAGCAGTTCTTC
TRBD2 | TRBJ2-1 | . | TRBV19 | CATSGGEPYNEQFF | TGTGCCACCTCGGGGGGAGAGCCCTACAATGAGCAGTTCTTC
TRBD1 | TRBJ1-6 | . | TRBV3-1/TRBV3-2 | CASSQDRGARSPLHF | TGTGCCAGCAGCCAGGACAGGGGCGCGAGGTCGCCCCTCCACTTT
TRBD1 | TRBJ2-7 | few | TRBV11-2 | CASSSGQGAPSEQYF | TGTGCCAGCAGCTCGGGACAGGGGGCTCCCAGCGAGCAGTACTTC
. | TRBJ1-1 | . | TRBV7-2 | CASSFQTTIYSEAFF | TGTGCCAGCAGCTTCCAGACTACGATTTACTCTGAAGCTTTCTTT
. | TRBJ1-6 | many | TRBV7-2 | CASSLSSSVDSPLHF | TGTGCCAGCAGCTTAAGTTCATCGGTAGATTCACCCCTCCACTTT
TRBD2 | TRBJ2-1 | . | TRBV30 | CASSGLEIQNEQFF | TGTGCTTCTTCGGGACTAGAAATCCAGAATGAGCAGTTCTTC
TRBD2 | TRBJ2-2 | . | TRBV6-5 | CASRLAGAGELFF | TGTGCCAGCAGACTAGCGGGGGCCGGGGAGCTGTTTTTT
TRBD1 | TRBJ1-2 | . | TRBV2 | CASSMGQIDGYTF | TGTGCCAGCAGCATGGGACAGATCGACGGCTACACCTTC
. | TRBJ2-1 | . | TRBV7-2 | CASSYRTGRANEQFF | TGTGCCAGCAGCTACCGGACAGGGAGGGCGAATGAGCAGTTCTTC
TRBD1 | TRBJ2-7 | few | TRBV19 | CASTTGQGIEQYF | TGTGCCAGTACCACGGGACAGGGCATCGAGCAGTACTTC
TRBD1 | TRBJ1-5 | . | TRBV28 | CASNMAGGNQPQHF | TGTGCCAGCAATATGGCAGGGGGTAATCAGCCCCAGCATTTT
. | TRBJ2-5 | . | TRBV27 | CASSSLNGAQETQYF | TGTGCCAGCAGTTCACTGAACGGTGCACAAGAGACCCAGTACTTC
TRBD1 | TRBJ1-5 | . | TRBV6-1 | CASSSQGAGYQPQHF | TGTGCCAGCAGTTCCCAGGGGGCGGGTTATCAGCCCCAGCATTTT
TRBD2 | TRBJ2-5 | . | TRBV2 | CASSDIQLAGNSQETQYF | TGTGCCAGCAGTGATATCCAACTAGCGGGAAACTCCCAAGAGACCCAGTACTTC
TRBD1 | TRBJ2-5 | . | TRBV19 | CASRTGGETQYF | TGTGCCAGTAGAACAGGGGGAGAGACCCAGTACTTC
. | TRBJ1-2 | . | TRBV4-2 | CASSQERVGGYTF | TGTGCCAGCAGCCAAGAGAGGGTTGGGGGCTACACCTTC
. | TRBJ1-6 | . | TRBV28 | CASSLPGVYSPLHF | TGTGCCAGCAGTTTACCAGGTGTTTATTCACCCCTCCACTTT
TRBD2 | TRBJ2-1 | once | TRBV10-3 | CAIIGLAGDNEQFF | TGTGCCATCATAGGACTAGCGGGAGACAATGAGCAGTTCTTC
. | TRBJ1-6 | . | TRBV7-6 | CASSLDSGVSYNSPLHF | TGTGCCAGCAGCTTAGACAGCGGCGTCTCCTATAATTCACCCCTCCACTTT
. | TRBJ1-4 | . | TRBV11-2 | CASSLDREKLFF | TGTGCCAGCAGCTTAGACCGGGAAAAACTGTTTTTT
TRBD1 | TRBJ1-6 | . | TRBV6-1 | CASSETQGTISPLHF | TGTGCCAGCAGTGAAACACAGGGGACGATTTCACCCCTCCACTTT
. | TRBJ1-1 | . | TRBV6-1 | CASSSGPGGTEAFF | TGTGCCAGCAGTTCCGGGCCAGGAGGCACTGAAGCTTTCTTT
. | TRBJ1-6 | . | TRBV6-1 | CASSESRGGGPLHF | TGTGCCAGCAGTGAATCTCGCGGCGGGGGACCCCTCCACTTT
. | TRBJ2-7 | . | TRBV7-9 | CASSLRDLHEQYF | TGTGCCAGCAGCCTACGGGACTTACACGAGCAGTACTTC
. | TRBJ1-1 | . | TRBV9 | CASSALQGRAFF | TGTGCCAGCAGCGCCTTACAGGGAAGAGCTTTCTTT
TRBD1 | TRBJ1-2 | . | TRBV29-1 | CSALRGTGDYGYTF | TGCAGTGCTCTCAGGGGGACAGGGGACTATGGCTACACCTTC
TRBD2 | TRBJ2-2 | . | TRBV7-3 | CASSPIAGGPAGELFF | TGTGCCAGCAGCCCCATAGCGGGGGGGCCGGCCGGGGAGCTGTTTTTT
. | TRBJ1-2 | . | TRBV2 | CASREDRLTTNGYTF | TGTGCCAGCAGGGAGGACAGACTAACCACAAATGGCTACACCTTC
. | TRBJ2-1 | once | TRBV7-9 | CASSYGGNEQFF | TGTGCCAGCAGCTATGGGGGGAATGAGCAGTTCTTC
. | TRBJ2-5 | . | TRBV6-5 | CASSYAGETQYF | TGTGCCAGCAGTTACGCGGGTGAGACCCAGTACTTC
. | TRBJ1-5 | . | TRBV7-9 | CASSLADRGIGDQPQHF | TGTGCCAGCAGCTTAGCTGACCGGGGGATCGGGGATCAGCCCCAGCATTTT
TRBD1 | TRBJ1-1 | . | TRBV9 | CASMGFRDRGFRGTEAFF | TGTGCCAGCATGGGATTCCGGGACAGGGGATTTAGGGGCACTGAAGCTTTCTTT
TRBD1 | TRBJ2-7 | . | TRBV10-3 | CAISDTGTGTLATEQYF | TGTGCCATCAGTGATACCGGGACAGGGACCTTGGCAACTGAGCAGTACTTC
. | TRBJ1-4 | . | TRBV5-6 | CASSPLTDPTNEKLFF | TGTGCCAGCAGCCCCCTGACAGATCCAACTAATGAAAAACTGTTTTTT
. | TRBJ1-1 | few | TRBV5-6 | CASSLAPGRGNTEAFF | TGTGCCAGCAGCTTGGCCCCGGGCAGGGGGAACACTGAAGCTTTCTTT
. | TRBJ1-5 | . | TRBV28 | CASSPPLGRNSNQPQHF | TGTGCCAGCAGCCCCCCCCTTGGGAGAAATAGCAATCAGCCCCAGCATTTT
. | TRBJ2-3 | . | TRBV4-2 | CASSQVNADIDTQYF | TGTGCCAGCAGCCAAGTAAACGCGGATATTGATACGCAGTATTTT
TRBD2 | TRBJ2-7 | . | TRBV2 | CATGTRGSYEQYF | TGTGCCACCGGGACTAGAGGCTCCTACGAGCAGTACTTC
TRBD2 | TRBJ2-5 | . | TRBV20-1 | CSASGSSGRETQYF | TGCAGTGCTAGTGGGTCTAGCGGGAGGGAGACCCAGTACTTC
. | TRBJ2-5 | . | TRBV19 | CASSIGGETQYF | TGTGCCAGTAGTATTGGGGGGGAGACCCAGTACTTC
. | TRBJ2-5 | once | TRBV7-2 | CASSSTETQYF | TGTGCCAGCAGTTCTACGGAGACCCAGTACTTC
. | TRBJ1-2 | . | TRBV27 | CASRPTGFLGGYTF | TGTGCCAGCAGGCCAACAGGGTTCCTAGGCGGCTACACCTTC
. | TRBJ2-3 | . | TRBV7-2 | CASSRDISTDTQYF | TGTGCCAGCTCCCGGGATATCAGCACAGATACGCAGTATTTT
. | TRBJ1-4 | . | TRBV25-1 | CASSEYGGSREKLFF | TGTGCCAGCAGTGAATATGGAGGCAGTCGAGAAAAACTGTTTTTT
TRBD1 | TRBJ1-5 | . | TRBV4-1 | CASSQPGQPNQPQHF | TGCGCCAGCAGCCAACCGGGACAGCCCAATCAGCCCCAGCATTTT
TRBD1 | TRBJ1-5 | . | TRBV27 | CASSLSGTGLQPQHF | TGTGCCAGCAGTTTATCGGGGACAGGACTCCAGCCCCAGCATTTT
TRBD2 | TRBJ2-3 | . | TRBV5-6 | CASSLGSGTRGDTQYF | TGTGCCAGCAGCTTGGGGAGCGGGACCCGCGGAGATACGCAGTATTTT
. | TRBJ2-3 | . | TRBV1 | CTSSHYKRTSGSSTDTQYF | TGCACCAGCAGCCACTACAAAAGGACTAGCGGGAGTTCCACAGATACGCAGTATTTT
. | TRBJ2-1 | . | TRBV7-6 | CASSLGGVRSNNEQFF | TGTGCCAGCAGCTTAGGCGGGGTCCGGTCTAACAATGAGCAGTTCTTC
TRBD1 | TRBJ1-2 | once | TRBV3-1/TRBV3-2 | CASSQGQGTYGYTF | TGTGCCAGCAGCCAAGGACAGGGCACCTATGGCTACACCTTC
TRBD2 | TRBJ2-5 | once | TRBV3-1/TRBV3-2 | CASSPGYSRGGLETQYF | TGTGCCAGCAGCCCGGGCTACTCGCGGGGGGGCCTTGAGACCCAGTACTTC
TRBD2 | TRBJ2-6 | . | TRBV4-2 | CASSVRLADNSGANVLTF | TGTGCCAGCAGCGTTAGGCTAGCGGATAACTCTGGGGCCAACGTCCTGACTTTC
TRBD2 | TRBJ2-5 | . | TRBV19 | CASSLRTSGVYVETQYF | TGTGCCAGTAGTCTACGGACTAGCGGGGTTTATGTGGAGACCCAGTACTTC
. | TRBJ2-7 | . | TRBV6-5 | CASSWAGRTSYEQYF | TGTGCCAGCAGTTGGGCGGGGAGGACCTCCTACGAGCAGTACTTC